The 6 T cell receptor beta chains below all came from one sample that was sequenced in a study of shared clonotypes between healthy human individuals. Assay used: immunoSEQ multiplex PCR; TCRdb lists only in-frame clones, some missing. The data show roughly 400,000 clones, 90% to 98% seen once. The source material was memory CD8+ T cells sorted from blood. Noted subset: CD45RO+ cells pooled with CCR7-negative TemRA cells. The receptors shown here come from a man younger than 45 in good health.

Points on this clone: The germline gene is not matched at one end of the junction; a read error may be the cause. The CDR3: CASSQPLGLAGDSDEQYF. The CDR3 DNA follows: TGTGCCAGCAGTCAGCCCCTCGGGCTAGCGGGAGACTCCGACGAGCAGTACTTC. The chain couples TRBV2 to TRBJ2-7; 10 bases match TRBD2. Germline V lookup: CDR1 SNHLY, CDR2 FYNNEI. The CDR3 is 18 amino acids.

V and J are TRBV6-5 and TRBJ2-6, with D uncertain. Trimming took off 7 bases at V and 0 bases at J, with 7 bases between the two ends. The CDR3 is 14 residues long. Germline V lookup: CDR1 MNHEY, CDR2 SVGAGI. This CDR3 reads CASIGSSGANVLTF. In nucleotides, the CDR3 is TGTGCCAGCATCGGTTCCTCTGGGGCCAACGTCCTGACTTTC.

The CDR3 nucleotides are TGTGCCAGCAGCGTAGTAGGGGACTACCAAGAGACCCAGTACTTC. Translated, it gives CASSVVGDYQETQYF. The chain carries TRBV9 and TRBJ2-5; a weak D match, TRBD2 (6 bases). V gave up 0 bases and J gave up 0 bases, with 9 bases separating them. This CDR3 comprises 15 residues. The V gene's germline CDR1 is SGDLS and CDR2 YYNGEE.

The chain recombines TRBV5-1 with TRBJ2-7; D uncertain. V was shortened by 0 bases and J by 6 bases, with 10 bases between the two germline ends. The CDR3 has 13 residues. Looked up from germline, CDR1 is SGHRS and CDR2 is YFSETQ. CDR3 in amino acids: CASSLGSLGEQYF. Here the CDR3 DNA reads TGCGCCAGCAGCTTGGGAAGCCTAGGCGAGCAGTACTTC.

The rearrangement links TRBV7-8 to TRBJ2-7; TRBD1 matches 9 bases. V was pared by 4 bases and J by 2 bases, with 18 bases of the junction left unmatched. This CDR3 comprises 19 residues. The germline gives CDR1 SGHVS, CDR2 FQNEAQ. The CDR3: CASSSRLGEGTGSAYEQYF. The CDR3 coding sequence is TGTGCCAGCAGCTCCCGCCTAGGGGAAGGGACAGGGAGCGCCTACGAGCAGTACTTC.

V gene TRBV2 combines with J gene TRBJ2-5; 8 bases match TRBD2. CDR1 and CDR2 (germline): SNHLY, FYNNEI. The junction had 7 bases not matched to a gene; V was cut back by 6 bases and J by 1 base. The length of the CDR3 is 15 residues. DNA for the CDR3: TGTGCCAGCAGCGGACTAGCCCAGGGCCAAGAGACCCAGTACTTC. Protein product: CASSGLAQGQETQYF.